Listed here are 22 T cell receptor beta chains from one sample, sequenced in a study of blood T cells in healthy people across ages. Using a J-beta primer mix together with a sample-barcoded 5' primer, a second PCR was run for about 6 to 12 cycles. TCRdb reprocessed the 5' RACE reads via MiXCR and lists one record per CDR3 protein. The table records around 650,000 distinct CDR3 sequences, roughly 41% of them present only once. Sequencing was done on a sample of blood. The receptors shown here come from a man at least 80 years old in good health.

The chain combines TRBV4-2 with TRBJ2-3, with 8 bases matching TRBD2. This CDR3 has 16 residues. Germline V gene sequence: CDR1 LGHNA, CDR2 YNFKEQ. V dropped 3 bases and J dropped 0; count of bases not matched to a gene: 5. The CDR3 protein is CASSQEGTRSTDTQYF. In DNA form, the CDR3 reads TGTGCCAGCAGCCAGGAGGGGACTAGAAGCACAGATACGCAGTATTTT.

This chain joins TRBV2 and TRBJ2-4, with D perhaps TRBD2 (6 bases). The DNA matches TRBJ2-5 better at its end, which makes the J call doubtful. The germline V gene encodes CDR1 SNHLY and CDR2 FYNNEI. This CDR3 has 16 residues. The CDR3 loop is CASSPLGGTGRETQYF. CDR3 coding DNA: TGTGCCAGCAGCCCCCTGGGGGGAACGGGGAGAGAGACCCAGTACTTC.

The table lists this clonotype with a few counts. The genes are TRBV2 and TRBJ2-7; TRBD1 or TRBD2 may be the D gene (6 bases each). The CDR3 has 15 amino acids. Germline loops: CDR1 SNHLY, CDR2 FYNNEI. Trimming cost V 1 base and J 6 bases, with 16 bases left between them. The CDR3 DNA reads TGTGCCAGCAGTGAAGAGGGGGGTATCGCCTCCGAGCAGTACTTC. Translating gives CASSEEGGIASEQYF.

This chain connects TRBV7-2 to TRBJ1-1; TRBD1 agrees at 8 bases. This CDR3 contains 14 residues. Per the germline V gene, CDR1 is SGHTA and CDR2 is FQGNSA. V dropped 5 bases and J dropped 5; count of bases not matched to a gene: 7. CDR3: CASSQSTGGTEAFF. The CDR3, as DNA: TGTGCCAGCAGCCAAAGCACAGGGGGAACTGAAGCTTTCTTT.

The chain couples TRBV6-5 to TRBJ2-5, with D possibly being TRBD2 (6 bases). Trimming pared 8 bases from V and 1 base from J, leaving 17 bases between. The CDR3 runs 15 residues. Germline loops: CDR1 MNHEY, CDR2 SVGAGI. The DNA of the CDR3 is TGTGCCAGCTGGCCTAAATGGGACTCCCAAGAGACCCAGTACTTC. Amino acid sequence: CASWPKWDSQETQYF.

This clonotype was observed a handful of times. The chain uses TRBV7-2 and TRBJ2-5; 9 positions match TRBD2. Germline assignment: CDR1 SGHTA and CDR2 FQGNSA. V shed 6 bases, J shed 5 bases, and the junction held 7 bases outside the gene matches. This CDR3 is built from 14 residues. CDR3 loop: CASSRRGGTETQYF. Written as DNA, the CDR3 is TGTGCCAGCAGTCGGCGGGGGGGCACGGAGACCCAGTACTTC.

This clonotype was counted once. V is TRBV7-9 and J is TRBJ1-3, with D perhaps matching TRBD1 (5 bases). The CDR3 runs 15 residues. Germline loops: CDR1 SEHNR, CDR2 FQNEAQ (reference sequence). Trimming left V 6 bases short and J 2 bases short, with 14 bases between. The CDR3 loop reads CASSYNQGAGNTIYF. Here the CDR3 DNA reads TGTGCCAGCAGTTACAATCAGGGAGCTGGAAACACCATATATTTT.

The V and J genes are TRBV15 and TRBJ1-1; a weak D match, TRBD1 (5 bases). Trimming left V 8 bases short and J 0 bases short, with 13 bases between. Germline CDR1 LNHNV, CDR2 YYDKDF (reference sequence). The length of the CDR3 is 14 residues. The CDR3 DNA is TGTGCCACCGGGGTGGGGGGGATGAACACTGAAGCTTTCTTT. Its translation is CATGVGGMNTEAFF.

The V and J genes are TRBV12-3 or TRBV12-4 and TRBJ1-3; possible D gene TRBD1, 5 bases. Trimming removed 7 bases from V and 4 bases from J, with 17 bases in between. The CDR3 has 15 residues. CDR3 bases: TGTGCCAGCACCCGATGGGGGGTAGGGGGAAACACCATATATTTT. Its protein product is CASTRWGVGGNTIYF.

This clonotype has more than one count but fewer than ten. The chain carries TRBV20-1 and TRBJ2-7, with D perhaps matching TRBD1 (6 bases). This CDR3 region has 16 residues. Per germline, CDR1 DFQATT and CDR2 SNEGSKA (reference sequence). Trimming removed 0 bases from V and 5 bases from J, with 20 bases in between. This CDR3 is CSARDRQGTLLDEQYF. The CDR3 coding sequence is TGCAGTGCTAGAGATCGCCAGGGGACCCTATTGGACGAGCAGTACTTC.

CDR3 protein: CSARSRAGASGQYF. The CDR3 DNA is TGCAGTGCTAGGAGCCGGGCAGGAGCCTCTGGGCAGTACTTC. V and J are TRBV20-1 and TRBJ2-7; D is undetermined. Trimming took 3 bases from V and 9 from J, leaving 21 bases between them. Germline V gene lookup returns CDR1 DFQATT and CDR2 SNEGSKA (reference sequence). CDR3 length: 14 residues.

This clonotype appeared a few times. The rearrangement links TRBV12-3 or TRBV12-4 to TRBJ1-1, with D perhaps matching TRBD1 (5 bases). This CDR3 is 14 amino acids long. The V gene lost 3 bases and the J gene lost 1 base, with 9 bases spanning the gap. This CDR3 reads CASSFQGTNTEAFF. Here the CDR3 DNA reads TGTGCCAGCAGTTTCCAGGGTACGAACACTGAAGCTTTCTTT.

This clonotype was counted between two and nine times. The chain joins TRBV6-2 or TRBV6-3 to TRBJ1-2; unclear D gene. Germline V gene data show CDR1 as MNHEY and CDR2 as SVGEGT. This CDR3 is built from 11 residues. V gave up 0 bases and J gave up 8 bases, with 4 bases separating them. The CDR3 nucleotides are TGTGCCAGCAGTTACTCGATAGGCTACACCTTC. Protein: CASSYSIGYTF.

This clonotype was counted between two and nine times. The rearrangement uses TRBV6-1 and TRBJ2-3; D not resolved. Looked up from germline, CDR1 is MNHNS and CDR2 is SASEGT. V lost 5 bases and J lost 3, with 12 bases in between. The CDR3 covers 14 residues. The DNA of the CDR3 is TGTGCCAGCAGTCTACGAGGCCCTACAGATACGCAGTATTTT. Its translation is CASSLRGPTDTQYF.

The table lists this clonotype with many counts. The CDR3 sequence is CSVVPGTRHGYTF. The DNA of the CDR3 is TGCAGCGTTGTCCCCGGGACTAGGCACGGCTACACCTTC. The gene calls are TRBV29-1 and TRBJ1-2, with D maybe TRBD1 (5 bases). This CDR3 region has 13 residues. Trimming removed 4 bases at V and 8 bases at J, with 17 bases between. Per germline, CDR1 SQVTM and CDR2 ANQGSEA.

This clonotype was found many times. A read error may explain this, as a much larger clone is one base away. V and J are TRBV5-5 and TRBJ1-4; 11 bases line up with TRBD1. J lost 0 bases, V lost 0 bases, and 4 bases had no gene match. CDR3 length: 18 residues. Germline V gives CDR1 SGHKS, CDR2 YYEKEE (reference sequence). CDR3 coding DNA: TGTGCCAGCAGCTTGGATGGGACAGGGGGTCCAACTAATGAAAAACTGTTTTTT. Translating it yields CASSLDGTGGPTNEKLFF. The full variable domain, rest sourced from reference TRBV5-5 and TRBJ1-4, is DAGVTQSPTHLIKTRGQQVTLRCSPISGHKSVSWYQQVLGQGPQFIFQYYEKEERGRGNFPDRFSARQFPNYSSELNVNALLLGDSALYLCASSLDGTGGPTNEKLFFGSGTQLSVL.

The chain couples TRBV28 to TRBJ2-7; 13 bases line up with TRBD2. With 6 bases clipped from V and 4 bases from J, the junction kept 12 bases outside the gene matches. This CDR3 contains 17 residues. From germline, CDR1 is MDHEN and CDR2 SYDVKM. Here the CDR3 reads CASRPTGTSGVQYEQYF. The CDR3 region has the DNA TGTGCCAGCAGACCAACCGGGACTAGCGGGGTACAGTACGAGCAGTACTTC.

The chain uses TRBV2 and TRBJ2-5; 8 positions agree with TRBD2. The DNA end is more similar to TRBJ2-4, so the J call may be wrong. The germline gives CDR1 SNHLY, CDR2 FYNNEI. This CDR3 comprises 14 residues. The CDR3 is CASAPGTSGDIQYF. The CDR3 DNA follows: TGTGCCAGCGCCCCCGGGACTAGTGGGGACATTCAGTACTTC.

V gene TRBV29-1 combines with J gene TRBJ2-5; D is uncertain. CDR1 SQVTM and CDR2 ANQGSEA come from the germline V gene. This CDR3 is built from 11 residues. V was shortened by 4 bases and J by 3 bases, with 6 bases between the two germline ends. The CDR3 DNA is TGCAGCGTTGCTCATAAAGAGACCCAGTACTTC. Encoded protein: CSVAHKETQYF.

This clonotype was detected a few times. The chain is built from TRBV4-3 and TRBJ2-3; D gene uncertain. The length of the CDR3 is 17 residues. Germline CDR1 and CDR2: LGHNA and YSLEER. Trimming stripped 0 bases from V and 6 bases from J, with 19 bases between. The CDR3 reads CASSQEAGHVGSDTQYF. The CDR3 nucleotides read TGCGCCAGCAGCCAAGAAGCTGGGCACGTTGGCTCCGATACGCAGTATTTT.

This clonotype was seen only a few times. V usage is TRBV29-1 and J usage is TRBJ1-5; no reliable D call. Looked up from germline, CDR1 is SQVTM and CDR2 is ANQGSEA. The CDR3 sequence is 13 residues long. V shed 4 bases and J shed 0 bases, with 7 bases lying between them. The chain's CDR3 is CSVAGNSNQPQHF. The DNA of the CDR3 is TGCAGCGTTGCAGGTAATAGCAATCAGCCCCAGCATTTT.

This chain uses TRBV18 with TRBJ2-1; 11 nucleotides line up with TRBD2. Unmatched junction bases numbered 8, after V lost 6 bases and J lost 7 bases. CDR3 length: 15 amino acids. Germline V gene sequence: CDR1 KGHSH, CDR2 LQKENI. The CDR3 here is CASSQQSSGGNEQFF. DNA for the CDR3: TGTGCCAGCTCCCAACAATCTAGCGGGGGGAATGAGCAGTTCTTC.